Below, 5 T cell receptor beta chains from the same sample are listed, as sequenced in a study of cytomegalovirus exposure and HLA in healthy donors. Both 60 Vbeta primers and 13 Jbeta primers went into the PCR. Sequencing was performed with immunoSEQ multiplex PCR; in TCRdb, only in-frame clones are kept and a portion is missing. The repertoire consists of 130,000 to 150,000 clones, with 75% to 90% occurring once and the leading ten covering 4.5%. The sample taken for sequencing was PBMCs. These receptors came from a man aged 35 to 55 in good health and CMV-seronegative.

The rearrangement links TRBV7-9 to TRBJ2-1, with 10 bases that match TRBD1. V was clipped by 6 bases and J by 5 bases; unmatched bases: 7. This CDR3 comprises 15 residues. From germline, CDR1 is SEHNR and CDR2 FQNEAQ (reference sequence). In DNA, the CDR3 is TGTGCCAGCAGATACGGACAGGGGGTGAACAATGAGCAGTTCTTC. Its protein product is CASRYGQGVNNEQFF.

The rearrangement links TRBV6-5 to TRBJ2-5; TRBD2 matches at 11 bases. Matching the DNA end better, TRBJ2-7 makes the J call doubtful. The CDR3 runs to 13 residues. Germline values: CDR1 MNHEY, CDR2 SVGAGI. CDR3 amino acids: CAVRGLAAYEQYF. The CDR3 DNA reads TGTGCGGTCCGGGGACTAGCGGCTTACGAGCAGTACTTC.

The genes are TRBV4-3 and TRBJ1-1; the match to TRBD1 covers 7 bases. Germline lookup yields CDR1 LGHNA and CDR2 YSLEER. The CDR3 length is 17 residues. J lost 2 bases, V lost 4 bases, and 13 bases had no gene match. The CDR3 is CASSPRWEGQVNTEAFF. CDR3 coding DNA: TGCGCCAGCAGCCCTAGGTGGGAAGGACAGGTCAACACTGAAGCTTTCTTT.

This chain joins TRBV6-1 and TRBJ2-7, with 8 nucleotides matching TRBD2. Germline CDR1 MNHNS, CDR2 SASEGT. The V segment lost 1 base and the J segment 2 bases; nucleotides outside the gene matches: 4. The CDR3 runs to 15 residues. The CDR3 protein is CASSEVGSGAYEQYF. The CDR3 DNA follows: TGTGCCAGCAGTGAAGTTGGTAGCGGGGCCTACGAGCAGTACTTC.

This chain connects TRBV9 to TRBJ1-4, with TRBD1 as a possible D gene (6 bases). CDR1 and CDR2 (germline): SGDLS, YYNGEE. Deletions cut 2 bases from V and 5 bases from J, with 13 bases between. The CDR3 contains 15 residues. The CDR3 reads CASSVATGRNEKLFF. The CDR3 bases are TGTGCCAGCAGCGTGGCAACAGGGAGAAATGAAAAACTGTTTTTT.